Listed here are 30 T cell receptor beta chains from one sample, sequenced in a study of T cells in Graves' hyperthyroidism and ophthalmopathy. Researchers took RNA transcripts and amplified the TCR beta CDR3 regions from them. Researchers ran a first-round RT-PCR on the TCR CDR3 using the HTBI primer set. TCRdb independently ran MiXCR on the multiplex PCR reads; one entry per CDR3 protein. The top ten hold about a sixth of the sample, which has about 690,000 distinct CDR3 sequences, roughly a sixth seen once. Sequenced sample: blood. These TCRs come from a man aged 50-60 years with Graves' hyperthyroidism.

In this sample, this clonotype turned up many times. The V call is TRBV7-9, the J call TRBJ2-1; 8 bases align to TRBD2. The V and J ends lost 8 bases and 6 bases, in that order; junction bases with no gene match: 15. Looked up from germline, CDR1 is SEHNR and CDR2 is FQNEAQ (reference sequence). The CDR3 loop spans 16 amino acids. CDR3 sequence reads: CASELRRGALGNEQFF. CDR3 DNA sequence: TGTGCCAGCGAGCTTAGGCGGGGGGCGCTGGGCAATGAGCAGTTCTTC.

In its sample, this clonotype was seen a few times. V and J are TRBV5-6 and TRBJ2-6, with D hard to call. Per germline, CDR1 SGHDT and CDR2 YYEEEE. The CDR3 totals 15 residues. V was clipped by 3 bases and J by 1 base, with 8 bases between them. The CDR3 is CASSSMGSGANVLTF. In nucleotides, the CDR3 is TGTGCCAGCAGCTCTATGGGATCTGGGGCCAACGTCCTGACTTTC. The full variable domain, in which reference TRBV5-6 and TRBJ2-6 provide the parts outside the CDR3, is DAGVTQSPTHLIKTRGQQVTLRCSPKSGHDTVSWYQQALGQGPQFIFQYYEEEERQRGNFPDRFSGHQFPNYSSELNVNALLLGDSALYLCASSSMGSGANVLTFGAGSRLTVL.

This clonotype was observed at least ten times. The V gene is TRBV27, the J gene TRBJ1-1; the D is unclear. Looked up from germline, CDR1 is MNHEY and CDR2 is SMNVEV (reference sequence). CDR3 length: 14 residues. Trimming took 4 bases from V and 1 from J, leaving 10 bases between them. This CDR3 reads CASSSPARNTEAFF. The CDR3 DNA reads as TGTGCCAGCAGTTCCCCTGCCCGGAACACTGAAGCTTTCTTT.

With respect to this clonotype: A much larger clone sits a single nucleotide away, making a read error possible. The V and J genes are TRBV5-6 and TRBJ2-7, with 7 bases identical to TRBD1. CDR1 is SGHDT and CDR2 is YYEEEE in the germline V gene. The CDR3 is made up of 14 amino acids. CDR3 loop: CASSGGQDPYEQHF. The CDR3 DNA sequence: TGTGCCAGCAGCGGAGGACAGGACCCTTACGAGCAGCACTTC.

This clonotype was counted many times. This chain uses TRBV28 with TRBJ1-2; D is ambiguous. Germline CDR1 reads MDHEN; CDR2 reads SYDVKM. With 1 base removed from V and 2 bases from J, the gap between germline ends came to 14 bases. The length of the CDR3 is 16 residues. The CDR3 spells CASSLSRSFKNYGYTF. The CDR3 DNA is TGTGCCAGCAGTTTATCAAGGAGCTTTAAGAACTATGGCTACACCTTC.

The chain joins TRBV2 to TRBJ2-7; 9 nucleotides agree with TRBD2. Germline loops: CDR1 SNHLY, CDR2 FYNNEI. V lost 6 bases, J lost 2 bases, and 8 bases stayed unmatched. The CDR3 sequence is 15 residues long. The CDR3 nucleotides are TGTGCCAGCAGCGTAACTAGCGGGCCTACCTACGAGCAGTACTTC. Its protein is CASSVTSGPTYEQYF.

This clonotype has at least ten counts. This chain uses TRBV28 with TRBJ2-7; 10 bases agree with TRBD2. The CDR3 totals 15 residues. Unmatched junction bases numbered 5, after V lost 6 bases and J lost 0 bases. The germline gives CDR1 MDHEN, CDR2 SYDVKM. CDR3 sequence (DNA): TGTGCCAGCAGCCTTATAGCGGGAGGCTCCTACGAGCAGTACTTC. This codes for CASSLIAGGSYEQYF.

The chain uses TRBV7-8 and TRBJ1-3; D is unresolved. This CDR3 is 15 amino acids long. CDR1 is SGHVS and CDR2 is FQNEAQ in the germline V gene. The germline V and J ends were trimmed by 5 bases and 0 bases, with 11 bases remaining between them. The CDR3 loop is CASSPASLSGNTIYF. CDR3 nucleotide sequence: TGTGCCAGCAGCCCGGCGTCCCTCTCTGGAAACACCATATATTTT.

This clonotype was observed many times. The V and J genes are TRBV2 and TRBJ2-3; D might be TRBD2 (5 bases). The V gene lost 6 bases and the J gene lost 3 bases, with 16 bases spanning the gap. In germline, CDR1 is SNHLY, CDR2 FYNNEI. CDR3 length: 15 amino acids. The DNA for the CDR3 is TGTGCCAGCAGGGGGTGGGAACGACTAACAGATACGCAGTATTTT. This codes for CASRGWERLTDTQYF. Looking up the rest from reference TRBV2 and TRBJ2-3 gives the full variable domain: EPEVTQTPSHQVTQMGQEVILRCVPISNHLYFYWYRQILGQKVEFLVSFYNNEISEKSEIFDDQFSVERPDGSNFTLKIRSTKLEDSAMYFCASRGWERLTDTQYFGPGTRLTVL.

This clonotype showed up many times. The chain couples TRBV29-1 to TRBJ2-7; no clear D. Germline values: CDR1 SQVTM, CDR2 ANQGSEA. V lost 4 bases and J lost 0, with 10 bases in between. The CDR3 is 13 amino acids. For the CDR3, the DNA is TGCAGCGTTGTGGCGTTGAGCTCCTACGAGCAGTACTTC. Its protein product is CSVVALSSYEQYF.

This clonotype was picked up a small number of times. J is TRBJ2-1 and V is TRBV28; TRBD2 matches at 7 bases. With V trimmed by 8 bases and J by 9 bases, 7 bases remained unmatched. The CDR3 covers 12 residues. Germline V gene data show CDR1 as MDHEN and CDR2 as SYDVKM. CDR3: CASGLVKAEQFF. The DNA for the CDR3 is TGTGCCAGCGGACTAGTTAAAGCTGAGCAGTTCTTC.

This clonotype occurred many times. The chain links TRBV12-3 or TRBV12-4 to TRBJ2-1, with 10 nucleotides matching TRBD2. The J segment lost 5 bases and the V segment lost 1 base, leaving 11 bases of the junction unmatched. The CDR3 is made up of 18 amino acids. The CDR3 loop is CASSLGLAGEDRNNEQFF. CDR3 coding DNA: TGTGCCAGCAGTTTAGGCCTAGCGGGAGAGGACCGAAACAATGAGCAGTTCTTC.

A few counts support this clonotype. CDR3 sequence: CAWSVGSRNEQYF. For the CDR3, the DNA is TGTGCCTGGAGTGTAGGTTCCAGAAACGAGCAGTACTTC. V gene TRBV30 combines with J gene TRBJ2-7; D is ambiguous. The V end was cut by 0 bases, the J end by 5 bases, with 11 bases between. Germline V lookup: CDR1 GTSNPN, CDR2 SVGIG (reference sequence). The CDR3 totals 13 residues. The whole variable domain, remainder taken from reference TRBV30 and TRBJ2-7, is SQTIHQWPATLVQPVGSPLSLECTVEGTSNPNLYWYRQAAGRGLQLLFYSVGIGQISSEVPQNLSASRPQDRQFILSSKKLLLSDSGFYLCAWSVGSRNEQYFGPGTRLTVT.

The chain employs TRBV20-1 and TRBJ2-4; TRBD2 matches at 15 bases. V gave up 3 bases and J gave up 9 bases; unmatched junction bases: 15. CDR1 and CDR2 from the germline V gene are DFQATT and SNEGSKA (reference sequence). The CDR3 runs to 18 residues. The CDR3, as DNA: TGCAGTGCTAGTGAGATGGGACTAGCGGGAGGAAAAGAAAGCATTCAGTACTTC. Amino acid sequence: CSASEMGLAGGKESIQYF.

With regard to this clonotype: A much larger clonotype is one base distant, so this may be a read error. V usage is TRBV30 and J usage is TRBJ2-7, with no clear D. The CDR3 extends over 11 amino acids. Trimming pared 1 base from V and 2 bases from J, leaving 3 bases between. From germline, CDR1 is GTSNPN and CDR2 SVGIG (reference sequence). CDR3 residues: CAWSGAYEQYF. The DNA of the CDR3 is TGTGCCTGGAGTGGTGCCTACGAGCAGTACTTC.

This chain uses TRBV30 with TRBJ2-7; a possible D gene is TRBD1 (7 bases). The V gene's germline CDR1 is GTSNPN and CDR2 SVGIG (reference sequence). The CDR3 loop spans 14 amino acids. V was trimmed by 2 bases and J by 6 bases, leaving 17 bases between them. The CDR3 here is CAWSRRGLAREQYF. The CDR3 DNA follows: TGTGCCTGGAGTAGGAGGGGGCTAGCCCGCGAGCAGTACTTC.

This clonotype was counted ten times or more. The rearrangement links TRBV29-1 to TRBJ2-4; 9 positions match TRBD2. Trimming at V came to 3 bases and at J to 2 bases, leaving 5 bases not matched to a gene. Germline V gives CDR1 SQVTM, CDR2 ANQGSEA. The CDR3 has 15 residues. Here the CDR3 reads CSVDTSGGPKNIQYF. The CDR3 coding sequence is TGCAGCGTTGATACCAGCGGGGGGCCCAAAAACATTCAGTACTTC.

The rearrangement uses TRBV7-3 and TRBJ2-3, with unresolved D. Germline V CDR1 and CDR2: SGHTA, FQGTGA. V was pared by 0 bases and J by 0 bases, with 10 bases between. The CDR3 is 16 residues long. The DNA of the CDR3 is TGTGCCAGCAGCTTAACGTACACCTCTAGCACAGATACGCAGTATTTT. Amino acids: CASSLTYTSSTDTQYF.

In regard to this clonotype: This clone may be a read error of a much larger clone one base away. The V gene is TRBV11-2, the J gene TRBJ2-4; D uncertain. The CDR3 spans 14 residues. Germline V gives CDR1 SGHAT, CDR2 FQNNGV. Trimming left V 0 bases short and J 6 bases short, with 9 bases between. CDR3 in amino acids: CASSLDLEINIQYF. CDR3 bases: TGTGCCAGCAGCTTAGATCTCGAGATAAACATTCAGTACTTC.

This clonotype was recorded at least ten times. The J gene is TRBJ1-1, the V gene TRBV12-3 or TRBV12-4; D not certain. The V and J ends lost 7 bases and 4 bases respectively, with 13 bases between them. The CDR3 runs 13 residues. CDR3 protein: CASITGIGTEAFF. The CDR3 DNA sequence: TGTGCCAGCATAACGGGCATTGGCACTGAAGCTTTCTTT.

The V gene is TRBV5-5, the J gene TRBJ1-2; TRBD1 might be the D (5 bases). Germline V lookup: CDR1 SGHKS, CDR2 YYEKEE (reference sequence). The CDR3 totals 15 residues. V was trimmed by 2 bases and J by 5 bases, leaving 16 bases between them. CDR3 bases: TGTGCCAGCAGCTTCCTCTCCAGGGATGCTTATGGCTACACCTTC. It translates to CASSFLSRDAYGYTF.

This clonotype appeared many times. V gene TRBV11-2 combines with J gene TRBJ2-7; a possible D gene is TRBD1 (5 bases). V was shortened by 6 bases and J by 2 bases, with 14 bases between the two germline ends. Germline V gene lookup returns CDR1 SGHAT and CDR2 FQNNGV. This CDR3 has 14 amino acids. The CDR3 coding sequence is TGTGCCAGCAGGCATCCAGGGCGAACCTACGAGCAGTACTTC. This codes for CASRHPGRTYEQYF.

This clonotype was seen at least ten times. The chain uses TRBV30 and TRBJ1-5, with D tentatively TRBD1 (6 bases). The CDR3 totals 14 residues. Germline CDR1 reads GTSNPN; CDR2 reads SVGIG (reference sequence). V lost 5 bases and J 7 bases, leaving 18 bases between the germline ends. As DNA, the CDR3 is TGTGCCTGGGACGACCCGGGGGCAGGACAGCCCCAGCATTTT. Protein product: CAWDDPGAGQPQHF.

At least ten counts were recorded for this clonotype. This rearrangement joins TRBV11-2 to TRBJ1-1; D is ambiguous. Germline V gene lookup returns CDR1 SGHAT and CDR2 FQNNGV. Trimming removed 7 bases from V and 0 bases from J, with 15 bases in between. The CDR3 is 15 amino acids. The DNA of the CDR3 is TGTGCCAGCACCTCCAGTAGGGATTTGAACACTGAAGCTTTCTTT. Amino acids: CASTSSRDLNTEAFF.

This sequence joins TRBV5-1 and TRBJ2-7; D perhaps matches TRBD2 (7 bases). V was shortened by 4 bases and J by 3 bases, with 14 bases between the two germline ends. Germline V gene sequence: CDR1 SGHRS, CDR2 YFSETQ. The CDR3 has 14 amino acids. The CDR3: CASSRGAGDYEQYF. The CDR3, as DNA: TGCGCCAGCAGCCGGGGGGCAGGGGACTACGAGCAGTACTTC. The complete variable domain, with remaining parts taken from reference TRBV5-1 and TRBJ2-7, reads KAGVTQTPRYLIKTRGQQVTLSCSPISGHRSVSWYQQTPGQGLQFLFEYFSETQRNKGNFPGRFSGRQFSNSRSEMNVSTLELGDSALYLCASSRGAGDYEQYFGPGTRLTVT.

The CDR3: CASNFRTSKYEQYF. As DNA, the CDR3 is TGTGCCAGCAACTTTAGGACTAGTAAGTACGAGCAGTACTTC. The rearrangement links TRBV5-6 to TRBJ2-7, with TRBD2 identical over 7 bases. Germline CDR1 reads SGHDT; CDR2 reads YYEEEE. V trimming: 6 bases; J trimming: 4 bases; junction bases outside the gene matches: 10. The CDR3 has 14 residues.

This clonotype has at least ten counts. J is TRBJ1-1 and V is TRBV2; D gene ambiguous. Germline assignment: CDR1 SNHLY and CDR2 FYNNEI. Between the trimmed V and J ends, which lost 6 bases and 0 bases, there was a span of 14 bases. The length of the CDR3 is 15 residues. Written as DNA, the CDR3 is TGTGCCAGCAGCCGGACTTCCACAATGAACACTGAAGCTTTCTTT. This codes for CASSRTSTMNTEAFF.

The chain has TRBV9 and TRBJ2-7; 9 nucleotides line up with TRBD1. The CDR3 totals 17 residues. Germline values: CDR1 SGDLS, CDR2 YYNGEE. The ends lost 0 bases at V and 7 bases at J; junction bases unmatched: 14. The chain's CDR3 is CASSVGSGTGRWREQYF. The CDR3 region has the DNA TGTGCCAGCAGCGTAGGCAGCGGGACAGGGCGATGGAGAGAGCAGTACTTC.

The chain links TRBV2 to TRBJ2-5; 10 bases line up with TRBD2. Trimming at V came to 8 bases and at J to 1 base, leaving 10 bases not matched to a gene. This CDR3 is 16 amino acids long. The V gene's germline CDR1 is SNHLY and CDR2 FYNNEI. The CDR3 is CASEGTGLATQETQYF. DNA for the CDR3: TGTGCCAGCGAGGGTACGGGACTAGCGACCCAAGAGACCCAGTACTTC. Full variable domain (outside the CDR3, taken from reference TRBV2 and TRBJ2-5): EPEVTQTPSHQVTQMGQEVILRCVPISNHLYFYWYRQILGQKVEFLVSFYNNEISEKSEIFDDQFSVERPDGSNFTLKIRSTKLEDSAMYFCASEGTGLATQETQYFGPGTRLLVL.

This clonotype occurred many times. The gene calls are TRBV18 and TRBJ2-5; 7 nucleotides line up with TRBD1. Germline V CDR1 and CDR2: KGHSH, LQKENI. After removal of 8 bases from V and 1 base from J, the junction contained 4 bases not matched to a gene. The CDR3 contains 13 residues. In nucleotides, the CDR3 is TGTGCCAGCACAGACAGGGCCCAAGAGACCCAGTACTTC. Translating gives CASTDRAQETQYF.